The 27 T cell receptor beta chains below were found in one sample sequenced in a study of technical replicates of blood from several donors. The method was immunoSEQ multiplex PCR; TCRdb's version includes in-frame clones alone and lacks a portion of them. This sample has approximately 73,000 clones, with roughly 94% found just once. Material for sequencing was T cells isolated from PBMCs. The receptor source for this set is a human donor in good health.

This chain connects TRBV27 to TRBJ2-7, with 8 bases aligning to TRBD1. This CDR3 spans 18 amino acids. J gave up 0 bases and V 0 bases, and 10 bases lay outside the gene matches. Germline V gives CDR1 MNHEY, CDR2 SMNVEV (reference sequence). This chain's CDR3 is CASSLSETGDCNSYEQYF. CDR3 in DNA: TGTGCCAGCAGTTTATCCGAGACAGGGGACTGCAACTCCTACGAGCAGTACTTC.

This chain connects TRBV6-1 to TRBJ2-2, with a weak D call TRBD1 (6 bases). From germline, CDR1 is MNHNS and CDR2 SASEGT. Trimming pared 2 bases from V and 3 bases from J, leaving 13 bases between. The CDR3 is made up of 16 amino acids. DNA for the CDR3: TGTGCCAGCAGTGAAATGGCAGGGGCTTACACCGGGGAGCTGTTTTTT. It codes for CASSEMAGAYTGELFF.

The J gene is TRBJ2-7, the V gene TRBV18; weak D call: TRBD2 (5 bases). V lost 6 bases to trimming and J lost 5 bases, with 14 bases between them. CDR3 length: 13 residues. Germline CDR1 KGHSH, CDR2 LQKENI. The CDR3 sequence: CASSAGVVDEQYF. In nucleotides, the CDR3 is TGTGCCAGCTCGGCCGGGGTTGTCGACGAGCAGTACTTC. Drawing the rest from reference TRBV18 and TRBJ2-7, the complete variable domain is NAGVMQNPRHLVRRRGQEARLRCSPMKGHSHVYWYRQLPEEGLKFMVYLQKENIIDESGMPKERFSAEFPKEGPSILRIQQVVRGDSAAYFCASSAGVVDEQYFGPGTRLTVT.

This sequence joins TRBV4-1 and TRBJ2-2, with 10 bases fitting TRBD2. This CDR3 spans 18 amino acids. The germline gives CDR1 MGHRA, CDR2 YSYEKL. V was clipped by 3 bases and J by 2 bases; unmatched bases: 9. Written as DNA, the CDR3 is TGCGCCAGCAGCCACATAAGCGGGGGGGCGTTCAACACCGGGGAGCTGTTTTTT. Translated: CASSHISGGAFNTGELFF.

The CDR3 nucleotides are TGTGCCAGCAGCTTGTCTGGCCCAACTAATGAAAAACTGTTTTTT. Translating it yields CASSLSGPTNEKLFF. V is TRBV5-6 and J is TRBJ1-4; the D is unclear. Germline values: CDR1 SGHDT, CDR2 YYEEEE. Trimming pared 1 base from V and 0 bases from J, leaving 7 bases between. There are 15 residues in the CDR3.

The V and J genes are TRBV6-5 and TRBJ1-4; unclear D gene. The CDR3 sequence is 14 residues long. Trimming removed 8 bases at V and 0 bases at J, with 10 bases between. Germline CDR1 MNHEY, CDR2 SVGAGI. CDR3 in DNA: TGTGCCAGCGGCGGGTTAACAACTAATGAAAAACTGTTTTTT. Translated, it gives CASGGLTTNEKLFF.

This sequence joins TRBV7-9 and TRBJ2-3; 9 bases are shared with TRBD1. V lost 5 bases to trimming and J lost 6 bases; unmatched junction nucleotides: 6. The CDR3 runs 14 residues. Germline V gives CDR1 SEHNR, CDR2 FQNEAQ (reference sequence). Here the CDR3 reads CASSIGTGSDTQYF. CDR3 DNA: TGTGCCAGCAGCATTGGGACAGGGTCTGATACGCAGTATTTT.

CDR3 sequence: CASFGRGAGNYEQYF. CDR3 nucleotides: TGTGCCTCCTTCGGTAGGGGCGCTGGGAACTACGAGCAGTACTTC. The chain uses TRBV6-5 and TRBJ2-7, with D possibly matching TRBD1 (5 bases). V was clipped by 11 bases and J by 3 bases, with 23 bases between them. The CDR3 is made up of 15 amino acids. Germline CDR1 reads MNHEY; CDR2 reads SVGAGI.

The J gene is TRBJ2-5, the V gene TRBV28, with 9 bases aligning to TRBD2. The CDR3 is 17 residues long. Per germline, CDR1 MDHEN and CDR2 SYDVKM. V was pared by 2 bases and J by 3 bases, with 10 bases of the junction left unmatched. The CDR3 nucleotides are TGTGCCAGCAGTTTAGGGCGGGAGGGTAGTATCGAAGAGACCCAGTACTTC. This encodes CASSLGREGSIEETQYF.

V usage is TRBV2 and J usage is TRBJ2-7; maybe TRBD2 (5 bases). CDR1 is SNHLY and CDR2 is FYNNEI in the germline V gene. V shed 0 bases and J shed 2 bases, with 11 bases lying between them. The CDR3 length is 15 residues. CDR3 region: CASSEAVERTYEQYF. CDR3 nucleotide sequence: TGTGCCAGCAGTGAAGCGGTGGAGCGGACCTACGAGCAGTACTTC.

The CDR3, as DNA: TGCAGCGTGGGACAGGCCCTGAATCAGCCCCAGCATTTT. It translates to CSVGQALNQPQHF. The chain employs TRBV29-1 and TRBJ1-5, with 8 positions matching TRBD1. Germline CDR1 reads SQVTM; CDR2 reads ANQGSEA. This CDR3 comprises 13 residues. Trimming cost V 6 bases and J 4 bases; bases outside gene matches: 5. The variable domain in full, with the rest retrieved from reference TRBV29-1 and TRBJ1-5, is SAVISQKPSRDICQRGTSLTIQCQVDSQVTMMFWYRQQPGQSLTLIATANQGSEATYESGFVIDKFPISRPNLTFSTLTVSNMSPEDSSIYLCSVGQALNQPQHFGDGTRLSIL.

This chain connects TRBV10-1 to TRBJ1-4; TRBD1 is a possible D gene (5 bases). The CDR3 consists of 14 residues. Trimming shortened V by 8 bases and J by 7 bases, and 17 bases separated the two germline ends. Germline assignment: CDR1 WNHNN and CDR2 SYGVQD (reference sequence). CDR3 sequence: CASSQPPQGEKLFF. In DNA form, the CDR3 reads TGCGCCAGCTCCCAGCCGCCGCAGGGTGAAAAACTGTTTTTT.

The CDR3 reads CASSLGGTSGGSYEQYF. The CDR3 DNA follows: TGTGCCAGCAGCTTAGGAGGGACTAGCGGGGGATCCTACGAGCAGTACTTC. The genes are TRBV11-2 and TRBJ2-7; TRBD2 aligns across 14 bases. The CDR3 extends over 17 amino acids. Germline CDR1 reads SGHAT; CDR2 reads FQNNGV. V dropped 1 base and J dropped 1; count of bases not matched to a gene: 3.

CDR3 bases: TGTGCCAGCTCACCACTTAGCGGGAGGGCCTATGAGCAGTTCTTC. This gives the protein CASSPLSGRAYEQFF. The chain employs TRBV18 and TRBJ2-1; 11 bases align to TRBD2. The ends lost 1 base at V and 8 bases at J; junction bases unmatched: 4. The V gene's germline CDR1 is KGHSH and CDR2 LQKENI. This CDR3 spans 15 amino acids.

The chain recombines TRBV5-8 with TRBJ2-7, with 12 bases that match TRBD1. The CDR3 covers 14 residues. Germline V gene sequence: CDR1 SGHTS, CDR2 YDEGEE. J gave up 4 bases and V 6 bases, and 5 bases lay outside the gene matches. CDR3 in DNA: TGTGCCAGCAAACGGGACAGGGGGCATTACGAGCAGTACTTC. It yields the protein CASKRDRGHYEQYF.

The chain combines TRBV25-1 with TRBJ2-7, with 13 positions matching TRBD2. The CDR3 runs 15 residues. The germline CDR1 and CDR2 sequences are MGHDK and SYGVNS. V was pared by 2 bases and J by 4 bases, with 2 bases of the junction left unmatched. The CDR3 here is CASSELTSGGYEQYF. Written as DNA, the CDR3 is TGTGCCAGCAGTGAACTGACTAGCGGGGGGTACGAGCAGTACTTC.

The J gene is TRBJ1-2, the V gene TRBV7-9; unclear D gene. The length of the CDR3 is 13 residues. Germline V gives CDR1 SEHNR, CDR2 FQNEAQ (reference sequence). V lost 2 bases to trimming and J lost 2 bases, with 6 bases between them. CDR3 region: CASSLSLNYGYTF. The CDR3 region has the DNA TGTGCCAGCAGCTTAAGCTTGAACTATGGCTACACCTTC.

The chain links TRBV13 to TRBJ2-1, with D unclear. The CDR3 has 12 residues. CDR1 and CDR2 from the germline V gene are PRHDT and FYEKMQ (reference sequence). V dropped 5 bases and J dropped 13 bases, with 15 bases sitting between them. CDR3 DNA: TGTGCCAGCAGCCCCGTCGGTTCCTCCCAGTTCTTC. Protein product: CASSPVGSSQFF. Using reference TRBV13 and TRBJ2-1 for the parts outside the CDR3, the full variable domain is AAGVIQSPRHLIKEKRETATLKCYPIPRHDTVYWYQQGPGQDPQFLISFYEKMQSDKGSIPDRFSAQQFSDYHSELNMSSLELGDSALYFCASSPVGSSQFFGPGTRLTVL.

The V and J genes are TRBV7-2 and TRBJ1-4; D is perhaps TRBD1 (5 bases). This CDR3 is 16 amino acids long. The germline V and J ends were trimmed by 5 bases and 3 bases, with 16 bases remaining between them. Germline CDR1 is SGHTA and CDR2 is FQGNSA. DNA of the CDR3: TGTGCCAGCAGCCCGAAAGCAGGGTCGGCTAATGAAAAACTGTTTTTT. It codes for CASSPKAGSANEKLFF.

The chain is built from TRBV29-1 and TRBJ2-7; D gene unclear. CDR1 is SQVTM, CDR2 ANQGSEA, per germline. This CDR3 region has 12 residues. Trimming pared 1 base from V and 3 bases from J, leaving 7 bases between. The CDR3 sequence: CSVEASGYEQYF. The CDR3 DNA follows: TGCAGCGTTGAAGCGTCGGGCTACGAGCAGTACTTC.

This sequence joins TRBV7-9 and TRBJ2-7, with 8 bases that match TRBD2. The CDR3 spans 17 residues. Germline V gene sequence: CDR1 SEHNR, CDR2 FQNEAQ (reference sequence). The V segment lost 5 bases and the J segment 3 bases; nucleotides outside the gene matches: 15. CDR3 amino acids: CASSQNPPGLVIYEQYF. DNA for the CDR3: TGTGCCAGCAGCCAAAATCCACCGGGACTAGTCATCTACGAGCAGTACTTC.

The chain has TRBV23-1 and TRBJ2-2; 10 bases fit TRBD1. TRBV23-1 is sorted into the ORF group, with uncertain function. Trimming removed 5 bases from V and 6 bases from J; junction bases left unmatched: 9. The CDR3 runs 16 residues. DNA for the CDR3: TGCGCCAGCAGTTACGCCGGGACAGGGGTCCCCGGGGAGCTGTTTTTT. Amino acid sequence: CASSYAGTGVPGELFF.

This clone appeared once. The rearrangement joins TRBV11-2 to TRBJ2-1; D unresolved. V was shortened by 5 bases and J by 6 bases, with 14 bases between the two germline ends. The CDR3 contains 14 residues. The germline V gene encodes CDR1 SGHAT and CDR2 FQNNGV. CDR3 sequence (DNA): TGTGCCAGCAGCATCCAACCGGGTTCCAATGAGCAGTTCTTC. Protein sequence: CASSIQPGSNEQFF.

The V gene is TRBV28, the J gene TRBJ1-1, with D possibly TRBD1 on 6 matching bases. The CDR3 has 14 amino acids. The ends were cut back, 6 bases at V and 3 bases at J, with 14 bases in the middle. CDR1 is MDHEN and CDR2 is SYDVKM in the germline V gene. This chain's CDR3 is CASSPQGWDTEAFF. The CDR3 DNA is TGTGCCAGCAGCCCTCAGGGGTGGGACACTGAAGCTTTCTTT.

The chain combines TRBV19 with TRBJ1-2, with 7 bases lining up with TRBD1. The length of the CDR3 is 13 residues. Trimming took 8 bases from V and 3 from J; bases not matched to a gene: 6. Per germline, CDR1 LNHDA and CDR2 SQIVND (reference sequence). The CDR3 sequence: CASAPTGDYGYTF. Written as DNA, the CDR3 is TGTGCCAGTGCTCCAACAGGGGACTATGGCTACACCTTC.

The chain has TRBV19 and TRBJ2-3; 12 bases are shared with TRBD2. V shed 5 bases and J 2 bases; nucleotides not matched to a gene: 5. CDR3 length: 16 residues. In germline, CDR1 is LNHDA, CDR2 SQIVND (reference sequence). The CDR3 loop reads CASSSGLAGNTDTQYF. In nucleotides, the CDR3 is TGTGCCAGTAGTTCCGGACTAGCGGGGAACACAGATACGCAGTATTTT.

This chain connects TRBV5-4 to TRBJ2-7; 8 bases agree with TRBD1. V shed 4 bases and J 5 bases; nucleotides not matched to a gene: 8. The CDR3 totals 14 residues. Germline V lookup: CDR1 SGHNT, CDR2 YYREEE (reference sequence). CDR3 DNA: TGTGCCAGCAGCCACTGGACAGGGAACAACGAGCAGTACTTC. It codes for CASSHWTGNNEQYF.